One and the same sample provided the 3 T cell receptor beta chains below, sequenced in a study of metastatic and nonmetastatic thyroid tumors (dated by TCRdb to 2019 to 2021). The method was PCR. The data were produced on an Illumina HiSeq 4000. TCRdb passed the public sequencing reads through fastp at Q25 and MiXCR, retaining productive beta sequences. The sample has approximately 41,000 clones on record, 25% to 30% of them singletons. Nearly 10% of the sample is in the top ten clones. No treatment had been received by any patient before thyroid surgery. Material: blood. The receptors were sampled from a male donor with papillary thyroid cancer or a benign thyroid nodule (not recorded which). Some clones in this sample may be carry-over from other donors' samples.

In this sample, this clone turned up a few times. The rearrangement uses TRBV2 and TRBJ2-1; perhaps TRBD1 as D (6 bases). Deletions cut 10 bases from V and 7 bases from J, with 14 bases between. Germline CDR1 reads SNHLY; CDR2 reads FYNNEI. CDR3 length: 12 amino acids. CDR3 sequence (DNA): TGTGCCAACAGATCCGACAGGAATGAGCAGTTCTTC. Translation: CANRSDRNEQFF. Full variable domain (rest looked up from reference TRBV2 and TRBJ2-1): EPEVTQTPSHQVTQMGQEVILRCVPISNHLYFYWYRQILGQKVEFLVSFYNNEISEKSEIFDDQFSVERPDGSNFTLKIRSTKLEDSAMYFCANRSDRNEQFFGPGTRLTVL.

This clone has ten or more counts. The rearrangement joins TRBV6-1 to TRBJ1-5, with D uncertain. This CDR3 is built from 16 residues. Trimming took off 7 bases at V and 9 bases at J, with 25 bases between the two ends. Germline V gene lookup returns CDR1 MNHNS and CDR2 SASEGT. The CDR3 protein is CASIEGGARVDLPQHF. DNA for the CDR3: TGTGCCAGCATTGAGGGTGGTGCTCGGGTTGATTTGCCCCAGCATTTT.

The gene calls are TRBV4-2 and TRBJ1-2, with D maybe TRBD1 (6 bases). CDR3 size: 15 residues. V was cut by 0 bases and J by 4 bases, with 12 bases left in between. Germline V CDR1 and CDR2: LGHNA, YNFKEQ. For the CDR3, the DNA is TGTGCCAGCAGCCAAGATGGGGGCCAACGCTATGGCTACACCTTC. It yields the protein CASSQDGGQRYGYTF.